A selection of T cell receptor beta chains follows, all from one sample in a study of CD8 T cells in ankylosing spondylitis. MiXCR, run by TCRdb on the 5' RACE reads, gives a single entry per CDR3 protein. This sample has about 250,000 distinct CDR3 sequences, with about 11% found just once. The source material was blood, either unsorted or a sorted T cell fraction (not recorded which). The receptor set was obtained from a male donor with ankylosing spondylitis or in good health (not recorded which). The CDR3 runs from the conserved cysteine through the conserved F or W. A D gene is named only where the DNA matches it firmly. The size field is filled for only some rows; it gives once, few, many or a size class.

V gene	D gene	clone size	J gene	CDR3 DNA	CDR3 protein
TRBV5-1	TRBD1	many	TRBJ2-1	TGCGCCAGCAGCGGTGTGATAGGGGGCAACAATGAGCAGTTCTTC	CASSGVIGGNNEQFF
TRBV28	TRBD2	many	TRBJ2-7	TGTGCCAGCAACGGGAGGGGGGCGAGCGACGAGCAGTACTTC	CASNGRGASDEQYF
TRBV20-1	NA	many	TRBJ2-5	TGCAGTGCTACCCCCGACCGGTATATCGGGTGGGAGACCCAGTACTTC	CSATPDRYIGWETQYF
TRBV7-2	NA	NA	TRBJ1-4	TGTGCCAGCAGCCAGCAGTCGGAAAAACTGTTTTTT	CASSQQSEKLFF
TRBV29-1	TRBD2	many	TRBJ2-3	TGCAGCGTCGGCCAGATGAGGGGACTAGGGACAGATACGCAGTATTTT	CSVGQMRGLGTDTQYF
TRBV12-3/TRBV12-4	TRBD1	many	TRBJ2-3	TGTGCCAGCACCCGGGACAGGGACCCAGATACGCAGTATTTT	CASTRDRDPDTQYF
TRBV12-3/TRBV12-4	TRBD1	many	TRBJ1-3	TGTGCCAGCAGGGAGGGACAGACCTCTGGAAACACCATATATTTT	CASREGQTSGNTIYF
TRBV20-1	NA	many	TRBJ2-7	TGCAGTGCTAGAGACGGGCACTCCTACGAGCAGTACTTC	CSARDGHSYEQYF
TRBV3-1	NA	NA	TRBJ2-7	TGTGTCAGCAGCCAAGGATTCGAGAAGGGGGGATCCTACGAGCAGTACTTC	CVSSQGFEKGGSYEQYF
TRBV5-1	TRBD1	once	TRBJ1-2	TGCGCCAGCAGCTTGGTGGGGACAGGGGAGAACGGCTACACCTTC	CASSLVGTGENGYTF
TRBV30	NA	few	TRBJ2-1	TGTGCCTGGAGTGTTGGGTACAATGAGCAGTTCTTC	CAWSVGYNEQFF
TRBV6-6	NA	NA	TRBJ2-7	TGTGCCAGCAGTTCCGGGTCTTTCTACGAGCAGTACTTC	CASSSGSFYEQYF
TRBV5-1	NA	many	TRBJ2-7	TGCGCCAGCAGCTTGGGCCCGGGTCTGACCGGTAACGAGCAGTACTTC	CASSLGPGLTGNEQYF
TRBV4-2	NA	many	TRBJ2-1	TGTGCCAGCAGCCAAGAGGGAGGACAGTACAATGAGCAGTTCTTC	CASSQEGGQYNEQFF
TRBV7-9	TRBD1	few	TRBJ2-7	TGTGCCAGCAGCCTCGGGACAGGGGGCCTTGGGGCCTACGAGCAGTACTTC	CASSLGTGGLGAYEQYF
TRBV3-1	NA	many	TRBJ2-7	TGTGCCAGCAGCCATTGGGACCAGACCTACGAGCAGTACTTC	CASSHWDQTYEQYF